One and the same sample provided the 29 T cell receptor beta chains below, sequenced in a study of T cell responses to AZD1222 COVID-19 vaccine. Here immunoSEQ multiplex PCR was the method, and the copy in TCRdb shows in-frame clones only, minus some. The table shows roughly 65,000 clones, with 88% occurring only once. Sequenced here: peripheral blood, sampled on day 0 of AZD1222 vaccination. These receptors were collected from an adult in good health.

By share of the sample, this clone is medium-sized. The rearrangement joins TRBV10-1 to TRBJ2-7; possible D gene TRBD2, 6 bases. V was cut by 0 bases and J by 0 bases, with 9 bases left in between. The CDR3 spans 15 residues. From germline, CDR1 is WNHNN and CDR2 SYGVQD (reference sequence). This CDR3 reads CASSESGEASYEQYF. The CDR3 DNA reads TGCGCCAGCAGTGAGTCCGGGGAGGCCTCCTACGAGCAGTACTTC.

The chain carries TRBV6-2 or TRBV6-3 and TRBJ2-1; D assignment may be TRBD1 or TRBD2 (5 bases each). The ends were cut back, 4 bases at V and 4 bases at J, with 17 bases in the middle. This CDR3 has 16 residues. Germline V lookup: CDR1 MNHEY, CDR2 SVGEGT. In DNA form, the CDR3 reads TGTGCCAGCAGTTTGTCCACGGGGACCACTTACAATGAGCAGTTCTTC. Translated: CASSLSTGTTYNEQFF.

The chain carries TRBV27 and TRBJ1-3; D might be TRBD1 (6 bases). CDR3 length: 18 residues. Germline CDR1 MNHEY, CDR2 SMNVEV (reference sequence). Trimming removed 9 bases at V and 0 bases at J, with 24 bases between. The CDR3 DNA is TGTGCCAGGAAACTTAGGGGACATCCACTTAGCTCTGGAAACACCATATATTTT. It yields the protein CARKLRGHPLSSGNTIYF.

J is TRBJ1-5 and V is TRBV19; maybe TRBD1 (5 bases). V lost 5 bases, J lost 2 bases, and 13 bases lay in between. This CDR3 has 15 amino acids. CDR1 is LNHDA and CDR2 is SQIVND in the germline V gene (reference sequence). CDR3 loop: CASSGGVLGNQPQHF. CDR3 nucleotides: TGTGCCAGTAGTGGGGGGGTCCTCGGCAATCAGCCCCAGCATTTT. The full variable domain, completed using reference TRBV19 and TRBJ1-5, is DGGITQSPKYLFRKEGQNVTLSCEQNLNHDAMYWYRQDPGQGLRLIYYSQIVNDFQKGDIAEGYSVSREKKESFPLTVTSAQKNPTAFYLCASSGGVLGNQPQHFGDGTRLSIL.

The chain is built from TRBV21-1 and TRBJ1-1. TRBV21-1 is termed a pseudogene. The CDR3 is 17 amino acids. CDR3 loop: CASSKAEKGLDCTEAFF. CDR3 DNA sequence: TGTGCCAGCAGCAAAGCTGAGAAGGGCCTCGATTGCACTGAAGCTTTCTTT.

V is TRBV13 and J is TRBJ2-7; the match to TRBD1 covers 9 bases. The CDR3 covers 15 residues. CDR1 is PRHDT, CDR2 FYEKMQ, per germline (reference sequence). The trim removed 0 bases at V and 5 bases at J, leaving 5 bases unmatched. CDR3 in DNA: TGTGCCAGCAGCTTAGGCTGGGGACAGGGAGACGAGCAGTACTTC. Its translation is CASSLGWGQGDEQYF.

The chain's CDR3 is CASSQGSGTRAYNEQFF. In DNA, the CDR3 is TGCGCCAGCAGCCAAGGATCCGGGACTCGCGCCTACAATGAGCAGTTCTTC. The chain combines TRBV4-1 with TRBJ2-1; a weak D match, TRBD2 (6 bases). CDR3 size: 17 residues. V shed 1 base and J shed 2 bases, with 15 bases lying between them. Germline loops: CDR1 MGHRA, CDR2 YSYEKL.

This rearrangement joins TRBV4-1 to TRBJ1-1; D remains unclear. The CDR3 runs to 15 residues. Germline CDR1 is MGHRA and CDR2 is YSYEKL. V was cut by 1 base and J by 3 bases, with 12 bases left in between. As DNA, the CDR3 is TGCGCCAGCAGCCAAGGGCGGCAGGCCTACACTGAAGCTTTCTTT. Translation gives CASSQGRQAYTEAFF.

The chain combines TRBV11-1 with TRBJ1-1; the D is unclear. The CDR3 loop spans 14 amino acids. The germline V and J ends were trimmed by 1 base and 1 base, with 7 bases remaining between them. Germline V lookup: CDR1 SGHAT, CDR2 FQDESV (reference sequence). As DNA, the CDR3 is TGTGCCAGCAGCTTAGACAGAAGGAACACTGAAGCTTTCTTT. This gives the protein CASSLDRRNTEAFF.

This sequence joins TRBV19 and TRBJ2-5; 9 nucleotides line up with TRBD1. This CDR3 has 14 residues. V lost 1 base and J lost 6; bases outside the gene matches: 3. The germline V gene encodes CDR1 LNHDA and CDR2 SQIVND (reference sequence). The chain's CDR3 is CASSIGGTGKTQYF. Written as DNA, the CDR3 is TGTGCCAGTAGTATAGGAGGGACAGGGAAGACCCAGTACTTC.

The V and J genes are TRBV6-2 or TRBV6-3 and TRBJ1-5, with TRBD1 matching 8 bases. The V gene end was trimmed by 2 bases and the J gene end by 4 bases; junction bases not matched to a gene: 7. The V gene's germline CDR1 is MNHEY and CDR2 SVGEGT. There are 16 residues in the CDR3. The DNA of the CDR3 is TGTGCCAGCAGTTACGGAGACAGGGGCCCGAATCAGCCCCAGCATTTT. This gives the protein CASSYGDRGPNQPQHF.

This clone has more than one count but fewer than ten. This chain uses TRBV11-3 with TRBJ2-1; D unresolved. Germline values: CDR1 SGHNT, CDR2 YENEEA. This CDR3 is built from 14 residues. Trimming stripped 0 bases from V and 2 bases from J, with 5 bases between. Here the CDR3 reads CASSLESTYNEQFF. CDR3 nucleotides: TGTGCCAGCAGCTTAGAATCCACCTACAATGAGCAGTTCTTC. The full variable domain, rest sourced from reference TRBV11-3 and TRBJ2-1, is EAGVVQSPRYKIIEKKQPVAFWCNPISGHNTLYWYLQNLGQGPELLIRYENEEAVDDSQLPKDRFSAERLKGVDSTLKIQPAELGDSAVYLCASSLESTYNEQFFGPGTRLTVL.

The rearrangement uses TRBV18 and TRBJ2-5; 12 bases are a match to TRBD2. CDR1 KGHSH and CDR2 LQKENI come from the germline V gene. This CDR3 has 16 amino acids. V was clipped by 5 bases and J by 4 bases; unmatched bases: 8. The CDR3 spells CASSARLAGDGETQYF. The CDR3, as DNA: TGTGCCAGCTCAGCCCGACTAGCGGGAGATGGAGAGACCCAGTACTTC.

CDR3 in amino acids: CASSLIQGMRAQETQYF. The DNA for the CDR3 is TGTGCCAGCAGCCTAATCCAGGGGATGAGGGCACAAGAGACCCAGTACTTC. The gene calls are TRBV5-4 and TRBJ2-5; TRBD1 might be the D (6 bases). This CDR3 has 17 amino acids. V was clipped by 4 bases and J by 2 bases, with 21 bases between them. CDR1 and CDR2 from the germline V gene are SGHNT and YYREEE (reference sequence). Full variable domain (remainder filled in from reference TRBV5-4 and TRBJ2-5): ETGVTQSPTHLIKTRGQQVTLRCSSQSGHNTVSWYQQALGQGPQFIFQYYREEENGRGNFPPRFSGLQFPNYSSELNVNALELDDSALYLCASSLIQGMRAQETQYFGPGTRLLVL.

The rearrangement links TRBV7-8 to TRBJ2-5; TRBD2 matches at 9 bases. The CDR3 is 17 residues long. The germline V gene encodes CDR1 SGHVS and CDR2 FQNEAQ. The ends lost 5 bases at V and 2 bases at J; junction bases unmatched: 12. For the CDR3, the DNA is TGTGCCAGCAGCCCAAGTAGACTAGCGGTCCGTCAAGAGACCCAGTACTTC. Protein sequence: CASSPSRLAVRQETQYF.

The rearrangement uses TRBV30 and TRBJ1-4; unclear D gene. The CDR3 has 14 residues. Trimming shortened V by 4 bases and J by 4 bases, and 13 bases separated the two germline ends. Germline loops: CDR1 GTSNPN, CDR2 SVGIG (reference sequence). This CDR3 reads CAWTPLTSNEKLFF. CDR3 in DNA: TGTGCCTGGACACCTCTAACCAGTAATGAAAAACTGTTTTTT.

The chain uses TRBV7-9 and TRBJ2-3; tentatively, D is TRBD2 (6 bases). V was cut by 2 bases and J by 4 bases, with 10 bases left in between. CDR1 is SEHNR and CDR2 is FQNEAQ in the germline V gene (reference sequence). This CDR3 comprises 14 residues. CDR3 in amino acids: CASSLSASADTQYF. CDR3 nucleotide sequence: TGTGCCAGCAGCTTATCAGCTAGCGCAGATACGCAGTATTTT.

This chain joins TRBV6-5 and TRBJ1-1, with a weak D call TRBD1 (6 bases). Germline CDR1 and CDR2: MNHEY and SVGAGI. The CDR3 extends over 13 amino acids. The germline V and J ends were trimmed by 5 bases and 4 bases, with 11 bases remaining between them. The CDR3 DNA sequence: TGTGCCAGCAGTCACAGGGAGAGCACTGAAGCTTTCTTT. Protein: CASSHRESTEAFF.

Of note for this clone: This specimen includes other DNA sequences encoding the same CDR3. V gene TRBV19 combines with J gene TRBJ1-1; D gene unclear. V lost 4 bases and J 2 bases, leaving 5 bases between the germline ends. The CDR3 is 12 amino acids. Germline CDR1 reads LNHDA; CDR2 reads SQIVND (reference sequence). The CDR3 coding sequence is TGTGCCAGTAGTAGGCTTAACACTGAAGCTTTCTTT. As protein: CASSRLNTEAFF. Full variable domain (rest looked up from reference TRBV19 and TRBJ1-1): DGGITQSPKYLFRKEGQNVTLSCEQNLNHDAMYWYRQDPGQGLRLIYYSQIVNDFQKGDIAEGYSVSREKKESFPLTVTSAQKNPTAFYLCASSRLNTEAFFGQGTRLTVV.

The rearrangement links TRBV29-1 to TRBJ1-1; D not resolved. Looked up from germline, CDR1 is SQVTM and CDR2 is ANQGSEA. With 7 bases removed from V and 7 bases from J, the gap between germline ends came to 25 bases. The CDR3 spans 15 residues. The CDR3 is CSARDFSGNRDEAFF. The CDR3 nucleotides read TGCAGCGCCCGAGATTTCTCGGGGAACCGGGATGAAGCTTTCTTT.

The chain links TRBV5-1 to TRBJ2-2; 7 bases align to TRBD2. V lost 4 bases, J lost 7 bases, and 7 bases stayed unmatched. The CDR3 totals 14 residues. The germline gives CDR1 SGHRS, CDR2 YFSETQ. CDR3 nucleotide sequence: TGCGCCAGCAGCGGGGAGGGACGAGACGGGGAGCTGTTTTTT. This sequence encodes CASSGEGRDGELFF.

The CDR3 sequence: CASSLALEAFF. CDR3 bases: TGTGCCAGCAGCTTAGCGTTGGAAGCTTTCTTT. The genes are TRBV7-9 and TRBJ1-1; D remains ambiguous. The CDR3 spans 11 residues. CDR1 SEHNR and CDR2 FQNEAQ come from the germline V gene (reference sequence). Trimming pared 0 bases from V and 8 bases from J, leaving 4 bases between.

The V gene is TRBV7-9, the J gene TRBJ2-3, with D possibly TRBD1 on 8 matching bases. Germline assignment: CDR1 SEHNR and CDR2 FQNEAQ (reference sequence). V dropped 6 bases and J dropped 4 bases, with 17 bases sitting between them. This CDR3 has 15 amino acids. CDR3 DNA: TGTGCCAGCAGTTTATACACAGGGGGGGCAGATACGCAGTATTTT. Translated: CASSLYTGGADTQYF.

The chain recombines TRBV14 with TRBJ1-2, with TRBD1 as a possible D gene (5 bases). Trimming took off 5 bases at V and 6 bases at J, with 19 bases between the two ends. This CDR3 region has 15 residues. Germline assignment: CDR1 SGHDN and CDR2 FVKESK. CDR3 residues: CASSSQGVGVNGYTF. DNA of the CDR3: TGTGCCAGCAGCTCCCAGGGAGTTGGTGTAAATGGCTACACCTTC.

The chain employs TRBV6-5 and TRBJ1-2; TRBD1 aligns across 8 bases. Losses at the gene ends were 7 bases for V and 11 bases for J; bases not matched to a gene: 18. The length of the CDR3 is 15 residues. Germline-derived CDR1 and CDR2 are MNHEY and SVGAGI. This CDR3 reads CASIPQTGTGPRYTF. CDR3 nucleotides: TGTGCCAGCATCCCCCAAACCGGGACAGGCCCCCGGTACACCTTC.

This clone was detected a few times. This rearrangement joins TRBV4-3 to TRBJ1-4; 11 nucleotides align to TRBD1. The CDR3 covers 19 residues. The ends lost 0 bases at V and 8 bases at J; junction bases unmatched: 14. Germline lookup yields CDR1 LGHNA and CDR2 YSLEER. CDR3 amino acids: CASSQDSDRGRLDWEKLFF. CDR3 in DNA: TGCGCCAGCAGCCAAGATTCGGACAGGGGGCGCTTAGATTGGGAAAAACTGTTTTTT.

The CDR3 DNA sequence: TGTGCCAGCAGTTTACACCCGGACACAGATACGCAGTATTTT. As protein: CASSLHPDTDTQYF. The rearrangement links TRBV27 to TRBJ2-3, with D unclear. Germline CDR1 MNHEY, CDR2 SMNVEV (reference sequence). V was cut by 2 bases and J by 2 bases, with 8 bases left in between. The CDR3 consists of 14 residues.

V gene TRBV5-1 combines with J gene TRBJ1-2; D is possibly TRBD1 (5 bases). Trimming stripped 6 bases from V and 0 bases from J, with 18 bases between. Germline V gene sequence: CDR1 SGHRS, CDR2 YFSETQ. This CDR3 spans 16 amino acids. The CDR3 bases are TGCGCCAGCAAATCTGCCGGGACTCGGGCTAACTATGGCTACACCTTC. Translated: CASKSAGTRANYGYTF.

This clone was detected only once. The chain recombines TRBV6-5 with TRBJ1-4, with D possibly matching TRBD1 (5 bases). This CDR3 has 15 amino acids. Germline V gives CDR1 MNHEY, CDR2 SVGAGI. V was shortened by 7 bases and J by 5 bases, with 17 bases between the two germline ends. CDR3 in DNA: TGTGCCAGCACTTTAGTAGCAGGGTCCAATGAAAAACTGTTTTTT. Its protein product is CASTLVAGSNEKLFF.